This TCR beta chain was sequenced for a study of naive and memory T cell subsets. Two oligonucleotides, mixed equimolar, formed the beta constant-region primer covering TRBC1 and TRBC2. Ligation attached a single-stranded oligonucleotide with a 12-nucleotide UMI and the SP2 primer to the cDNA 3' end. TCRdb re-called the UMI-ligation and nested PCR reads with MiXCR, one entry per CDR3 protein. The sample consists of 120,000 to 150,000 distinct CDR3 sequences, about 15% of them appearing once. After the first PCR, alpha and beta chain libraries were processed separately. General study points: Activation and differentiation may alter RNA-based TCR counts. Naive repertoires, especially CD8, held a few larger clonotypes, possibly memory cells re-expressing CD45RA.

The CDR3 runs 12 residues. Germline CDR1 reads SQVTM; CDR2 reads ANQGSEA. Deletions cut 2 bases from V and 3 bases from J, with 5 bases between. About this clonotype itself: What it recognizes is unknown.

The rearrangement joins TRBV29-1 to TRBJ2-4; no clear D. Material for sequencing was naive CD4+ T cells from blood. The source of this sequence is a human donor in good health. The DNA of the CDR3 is TGCAGCGTTGAACAAGGCAAAAACATTCAGTACTTC. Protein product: CSVEQGKNIQYF. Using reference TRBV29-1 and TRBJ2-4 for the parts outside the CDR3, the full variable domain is SAVISQKPSRDICQRGTSLTIQCQVDSQVTMMFWYRQQPGQSLTLIATANQGSEATYESGFVIDKFPISRPNLTFSTLTVSNMSPEDSSIYLCSVEQGKNIQYFGAGTRLSVL.